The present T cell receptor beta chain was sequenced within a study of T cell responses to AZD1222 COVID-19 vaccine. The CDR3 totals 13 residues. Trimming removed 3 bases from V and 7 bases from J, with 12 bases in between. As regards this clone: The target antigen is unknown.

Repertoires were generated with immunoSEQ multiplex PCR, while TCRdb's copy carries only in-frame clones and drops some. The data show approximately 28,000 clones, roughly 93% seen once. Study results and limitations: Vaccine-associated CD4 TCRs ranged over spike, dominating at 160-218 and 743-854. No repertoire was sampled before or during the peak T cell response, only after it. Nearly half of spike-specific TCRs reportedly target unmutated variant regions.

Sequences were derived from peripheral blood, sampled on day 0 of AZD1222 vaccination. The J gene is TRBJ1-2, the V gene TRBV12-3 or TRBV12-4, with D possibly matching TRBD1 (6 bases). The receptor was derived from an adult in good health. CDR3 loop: CASSFTGYSGYTF. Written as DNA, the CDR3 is TGTGCCAGCAGTTTCACAGGGTACTCTGGCTACACCTTC.